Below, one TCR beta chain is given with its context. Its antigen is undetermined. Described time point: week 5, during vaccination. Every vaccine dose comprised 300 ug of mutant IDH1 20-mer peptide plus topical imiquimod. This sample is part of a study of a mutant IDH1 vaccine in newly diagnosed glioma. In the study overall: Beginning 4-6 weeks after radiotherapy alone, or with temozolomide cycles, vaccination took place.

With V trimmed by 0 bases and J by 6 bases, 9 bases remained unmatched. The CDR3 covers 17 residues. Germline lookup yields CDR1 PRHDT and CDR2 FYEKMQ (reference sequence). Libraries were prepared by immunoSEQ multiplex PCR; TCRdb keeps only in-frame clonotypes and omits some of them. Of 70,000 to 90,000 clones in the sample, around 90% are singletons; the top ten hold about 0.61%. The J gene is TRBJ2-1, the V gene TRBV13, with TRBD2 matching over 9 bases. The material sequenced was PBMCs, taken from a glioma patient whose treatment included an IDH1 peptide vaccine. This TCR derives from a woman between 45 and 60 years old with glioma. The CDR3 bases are TGTGCCAGCAGCTTAGGCTCGGCTAGCGGGATGGGCAATGAGCAGTTCTTC. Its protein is CASSLGSASGMGNEQFF.